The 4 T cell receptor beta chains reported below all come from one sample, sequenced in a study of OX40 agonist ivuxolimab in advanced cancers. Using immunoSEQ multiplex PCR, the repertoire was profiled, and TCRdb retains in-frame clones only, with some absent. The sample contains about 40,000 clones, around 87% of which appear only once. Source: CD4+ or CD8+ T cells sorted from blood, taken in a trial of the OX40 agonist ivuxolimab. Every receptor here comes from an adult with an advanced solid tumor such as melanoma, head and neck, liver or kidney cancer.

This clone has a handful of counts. This CDR3 is CASVAGQGRTNEKLFF. CDR3 sequence (DNA): TGTGCCAGCGTCGCGGGACAGGGGAGGACTAATGAAAAACTGTTTTTT. J is TRBJ1-4 and V is TRBV7-8; 10 bases are a match to TRBD1. The ends lost 8 bases at V and 2 bases at J; junction bases unmatched: 8. Germline CDR1 SGHVS, CDR2 FQNEAQ. This CDR3 is 16 amino acids long. Full variable domain (rest looked up from reference TRBV7-8 and TRBJ1-4): GAGVSQSPRYKVAKRGQDVALRCDPISGHVSLFWYQQALGQGPEFLTYFQNEAQLDKSGLPSDRFFAERPEGSVSTLKIQRTQQEDSAVYLCASVAGQGRTNEKLFFGSGTQLSVL.

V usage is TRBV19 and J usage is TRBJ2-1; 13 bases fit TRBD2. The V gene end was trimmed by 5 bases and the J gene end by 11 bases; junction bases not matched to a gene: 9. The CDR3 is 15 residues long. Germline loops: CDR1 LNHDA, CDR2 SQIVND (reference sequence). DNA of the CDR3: TGTGCCAGTAGTCCCGCAGGACTAGCGGGGGAGAAGCAGTTCTTC. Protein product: CASSPAGLAGEKQFF.

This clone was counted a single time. CDR3 in DNA: TGCAGCGCAGGAGACACCTACGAGCAGTACTTC. Translated, it gives CSAGDTYEQYF. This sequence joins TRBV29-1 and TRBJ2-7; D gene unclear. The CDR3 spans 11 residues. Germline V lookup: CDR1 SQVTM, CDR2 ANQGSEA. V lost 7 bases, J lost 2 bases, and 9 bases lay in between.

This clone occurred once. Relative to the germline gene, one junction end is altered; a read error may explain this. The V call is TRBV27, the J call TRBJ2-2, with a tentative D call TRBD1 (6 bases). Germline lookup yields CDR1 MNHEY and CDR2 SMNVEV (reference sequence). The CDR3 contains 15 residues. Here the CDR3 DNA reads TGTGCCCGCAGTTTAGGACAGCCTGACACCGGGGAGCTGTTTTTT. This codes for CARSLGQPDTGELFF.